What follows is one T cell receptor beta chain and its context. The sample originates from a study of blood T cell repertoires in COVID-19. The wider study: Material from acute and convalescent COVID-19 was sourced from the United States, Italy and Spain. From T cells, B-cell-depleted T cells, or PBMCs came the material, which was cDNA or gDNA.

As processed by the authors: Amplifying reference gene primers gave estimates of nucleated cell counts. Sequencing used immunoSEQ multiplex PCR; TCRdb keeps in-frame clones, though not all of them. V and J calls plus clone size are reproduced from that table; the DNA served to infer D and trimming. The sample yields around 99,000 clones, over 60% seen once. Sequences were obtained from peripheral blood. The sequence was collected from a man between 65 and 85 years old with acute or convalescent COVID-19.

The CDR3 loop reads CASSIVGVLNTEAFF. CDR3 in DNA: TGTGCCAGTAGTATAGTAGGGGTATTGAACACTGAAGCTTTCTTT. V is TRBV19 and J is TRBJ1-1, with D maybe TRBD1 (5 bases). From germline, CDR1 is LNHDA and CDR2 SQIVND (reference sequence). Trimming cost V 1 base and J 0 bases, with 9 bases left between them. The CDR3 loop spans 15 amino acids.